These 8 T cell receptor beta chains originate from one sample sequenced in a study of OX40 agonist ivuxolimab in advanced cancers. Generated by immunoSEQ multiplex PCR, the TCRdb table keeps only in-frame clones and is missing some. The sample shows some 34,000 clones, 75% to 90% of them seen only once. The sample was CD4+ or CD8+ T cells sorted from blood, taken in a trial of the OX40 agonist ivuxolimab. The receptors here all came from an adult with an advanced solid tumor such as melanoma, head and neck, liver or kidney cancer.

The chain carries TRBV9 and TRBJ2-7; tentative D call: TRBD1 (6 bases). V lost 0 bases to trimming and J lost 5 bases, with 12 bases between them. Germline lookup yields CDR1 SGDLS and CDR2 YYNGEE. This CDR3 is 14 amino acids long. In DNA form, the CDR3 reads TGTGCCAGCAGCGTAGGCACAGGGACCCACGAGCAGTACTTC. It encodes CASSVGTGTHEQYF.

This chain joins TRBV5-6 and TRBJ1-2; D possibly corresponds to TRBD1 (5 bases). The CDR3 spans 17 residues. Between the trimmed V and J ends, which lost 3 bases and 6 bases, there was a span of 24 bases. Germline CDR1 SGHDT, CDR2 YYEEEE. CDR3 nucleotides: TGTGCCAGCAGCTCACCATGGGACGGTCGAGCGGATGATGGCTACACCTTC. The encoded protein is CASSSPWDGRADDGYTF.

The rearrangement joins TRBV5-6 to TRBJ2-5; maybe TRBD2 (5 bases). This CDR3 has 14 amino acids. Trimming pared 4 bases from V and 5 bases from J, leaving 15 bases between. CDR1 is SGHDT and CDR2 is YYEEEE in the germline V gene. CDR3: CASSGELVWETQYF. The CDR3 DNA reads TGTGCCAGCAGCGGTGAACTAGTTTGGGAGACCCAGTACTTC. The full variable domain, with the rest looked up from reference TRBV5-6 and TRBJ2-5, is DAGVTQSPTHLIKTRGQQVTLRCSPKSGHDTVSWYQQALGQGPQFIFQYYEEEERQRGNFPDRFSGHQFPNYSSELNVNALLLGDSALYLCASSGELVWETQYFGPGTRLLVL.

The gene calls are TRBV6-5 and TRBJ2-7, with TRBD1 matching over 10 bases. Germline V gene data show CDR1 as MNHEY and CDR2 as SVGAGI. CDR3 length: 15 residues. Germline trimming cut 2 bases from V and 2 bases from J; bases unmatched to any gene: 3. CDR3 nucleotides: TGTGCCAGCAGTTACGGGGACAGGGGAACCTACGAGCAGTACTTC. Its protein is CASSYGDRGTYEQYF.

This clone was seen once. The CDR3 protein is CASSQDSGQAYEQYF. The CDR3 coding sequence is TGCGCCAGCAGCCAAGATTCGGGACAGGCTTACGAGCAGTACTTC. V is TRBV4-1 and J is TRBJ2-7; 8 bases fit TRBD1. V was pared by 0 bases and J by 4 bases, with 5 bases of the junction left unmatched. The germline CDR1 and CDR2 sequences are MGHRA and YSYEKL. The CDR3 has 15 amino acids.

The rearrangement links TRBV30 to TRBJ2-7; D gene unclear. The CDR3 is made up of 11 amino acids. The V end lost 1 base, the J end lost 4 bases, and 5 bases lay between the germline ends. Germline V gives CDR1 GTSNPN, CDR2 SVGIG (reference sequence). Here the CDR3 DNA reads TGTGCCTGGAGTGAAGGGTACGAGCAGTACTTC. Amino acids: CAWSEGYEQYF.

The chain recombines TRBV7-6 with TRBJ2-7, with D perhaps TRBD1 (6 bases). The CDR3 spans 13 residues. The germline V gene encodes CDR1 SGHVS and CDR2 FNYEAQ. The V end lost 6 bases, the J end lost 4 bases, and 13 bases lay between the germline ends. CDR3 in amino acids: CASSPDRTYEQYF. The CDR3 DNA is TGTGCCAGCAGTCCCGACAGGACATACGAGCAGTACTTC.

This chain connects TRBV6-6 to TRBJ2-4; D may be TRBD1 (6 bases). CDR1 is MNHNY, CDR2 SVGAGI, per germline (reference sequence). The CDR3 spans 15 residues. V lost 6 bases to trimming and J lost 6 bases, with 18 bases between them. CDR3 protein: CASSPHSGARNIQYF. The CDR3 region has the DNA TGTGCCAGCAGCCCCCATTCAGGGGCTCGAAACATTCAGTACTTC.